This T cell receptor (beta chain) is from a study of blood T cells in healthy people across ages. Regarding this clonotype: Its antigen is not identified.

Germline lookup yields CDR1 MNHEY and CDR2 SVGAGI. The length of the CDR3 is 15 residues. Unmatched junction bases numbered 10, after V lost 3 bases and J lost 9 bases. Through a sample-barcoded 5' primer and a J-beta primer mix, a second PCR was run for roughly 7 to 11 cycles. Researchers report that a template-switch adaptor with 12 random nucleotides tagged each cDNA molecule. TCRdb passed the 5' RACE reads through MiXCR, listing each CDR3 protein once. Here the sample spans about 2 million distinct CDR3 sequences, 49% being singletons. The individuals who served as donors were healthy Caucasians living in Russia, aged about 6 to 100. Peripheral blood samples of around 9.3 milliliters were drawn from each donor. Whole-study findings and limits: Older individuals had lower TCR beta diversity per million T cells (the decline was roughly linear).

The specimen was blood. The sequence was obtained from a woman aged 40 to 50 in good health. The chain employs TRBV6-5 and TRBJ2-1; 8 positions agree with TRBD1. For the CDR3, the DNA is TGTGCCAGCAGTTATGGAGGGCCAGGGGGCGGTGAGCAGTTCTTC. This encodes CASSYGGPGGGEQFF.